This TCR beta chain was captured in a study of blood T cell repertoires in COVID-19. On the study more broadly: Collection of acute and convalescent COVID-19 samples took place in the United States, Italy and Spain.

This clone appeared a few times. Source study methods: Amplification from reference gene primers served as the basis for estimated nucleated cell counts. The method was immunoSEQ multiplex PCR; TCRdb's version includes in-frame clones alone and lacks a portion of them. D and trimming were read from the DNA, whereas the V and J calls and clone size are those reported in that table. The sample lists about 290,000 clones, approximately 86% occurring once. V was clipped by 2 bases and J by 3 bases; unmatched bases: 1. CDR1 SGHDN and CDR2 FVKESK come from the germline V gene. There are 16 residues in the CDR3.

This receptor was identified in a woman aged 50 to 65 with active or convalescent COVID-19. The chain recombines TRBV14 with TRBJ1-6; TRBD1 aligns across 10 bases. Sequencing used peripheral blood. The CDR3 sequence is CASSQRTGGYNSPLHF. The CDR3 bases are TGTGCCAGCAGCCAACGGACAGGGGGCTATAATTCACCCCTCCACTTT.